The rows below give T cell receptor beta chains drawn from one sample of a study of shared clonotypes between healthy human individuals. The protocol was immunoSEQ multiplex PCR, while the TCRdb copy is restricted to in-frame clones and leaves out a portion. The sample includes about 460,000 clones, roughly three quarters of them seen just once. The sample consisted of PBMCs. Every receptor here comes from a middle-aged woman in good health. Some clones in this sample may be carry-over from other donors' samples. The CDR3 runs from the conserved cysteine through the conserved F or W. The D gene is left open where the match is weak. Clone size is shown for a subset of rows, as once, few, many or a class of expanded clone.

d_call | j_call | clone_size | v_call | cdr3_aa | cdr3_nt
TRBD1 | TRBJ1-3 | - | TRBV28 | CASRRQGFSGNTIYF | TGTGCCAGCAGAAGACAGGGTTTCTCTGGAAACACCATATATTTT
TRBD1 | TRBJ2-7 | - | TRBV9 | CASSPTEGQGFDEQYF | TGTGCCAGCAGCCCCACCGAGGGACAGGGGTTCGACGAGCAGTACTTC
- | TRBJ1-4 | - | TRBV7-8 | CASSLGLRTNEKLFF | TGTGCCAGCAGCTTAGGGTTGAGGACGAATGAAAAACTGTTTTTT
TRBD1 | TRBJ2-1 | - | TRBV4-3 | CASSLDRNNEQFF | TGCGCCAGCAGCTTGGACAGGAACAACGAGCAGTTCTTC
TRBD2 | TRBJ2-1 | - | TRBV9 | CASSVGAGDNEQFF | TGTGCCAGCAGCGTAGGAGCGGGAGACAATGAGCAGTTCTTC
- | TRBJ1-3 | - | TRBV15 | CATSRDVPLSGNTIYF | TGTGCCACCAGCAGGGACGTACCTCTCTCTGGAAACACCATATATTTT
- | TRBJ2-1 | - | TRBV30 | CAWKQDTSSYNEQFF | TGTGCCTGGAAACAAGACACCAGCTCCTACAATGAGCAGTTCTTC
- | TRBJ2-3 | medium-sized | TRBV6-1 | CASTLGDTDTQYF | TGTGCCAGCACCCTAGGGGACACGGATACGCAGTATTTT
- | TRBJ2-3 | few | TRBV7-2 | CASSFSGRITDTQYF | TGTGCCAGCAGCTTTAGCGGACGAATCACAGATACGCAGTATTTT
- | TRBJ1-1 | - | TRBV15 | CATSYGTSNTEAFF | TGTGCCACCAGCTACGGGACATCCAACACTGAAGCTTTCTTT
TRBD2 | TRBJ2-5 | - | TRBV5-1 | CASSRTSGKETQYF | TGCGCCAGCAGCAGGACTAGCGGGAAAGAGACCCAGTACTTC